The present TCR beta chain was sequenced within a study of blood T cells in healthy people across ages. Comments on this clonotype: Its cognate antigen is unknown.

A sample-barcoded 5' primer and a J-beta primer mix were used in a second PCR of roughly 6 to 11 cycles. MiXCR was run by TCRdb on the 5' RACE reads, yielding one entry per CDR3 protein. The table lists approximately 680,000 distinct CDR3 sequences, approximately 31% of them singletons. Study findings and constraints: TCR beta diversity, measured per million T cells, fell in a roughly linear way with age.

V dropped 3 bases and J dropped 3; count of bases not matched to a gene: 4. The germline CDR1 and CDR2 sequences are SGHTA and FQGNSA. This CDR3 contains 15 residues. This clonotype was sampled from a woman aged 80 or older in good health. V and J are TRBV7-2 and TRBJ2-5, with 10 bases that match TRBD1. Sequenced sample: blood. The CDR3 sequence: CASSFDRGPKETQYF. CDR3 sequence (DNA): TGTGCCAGCAGCTTTGACAGGGGGCCGAAAGAGACCCAGTACTTC. The whole variable domain, remainder taken from reference TRBV7-2 and TRBJ2-5, is GAGVSQSPSNKVTEKGKDVELRCDPISGHTALYWYRQSLGQGLEFLIYFQGNSAPDKSGLPSDRFSAERTGGSVSTLTIQRTQQEDSAVYLCASSFDRGPKETQYFGPGTRLLVL.